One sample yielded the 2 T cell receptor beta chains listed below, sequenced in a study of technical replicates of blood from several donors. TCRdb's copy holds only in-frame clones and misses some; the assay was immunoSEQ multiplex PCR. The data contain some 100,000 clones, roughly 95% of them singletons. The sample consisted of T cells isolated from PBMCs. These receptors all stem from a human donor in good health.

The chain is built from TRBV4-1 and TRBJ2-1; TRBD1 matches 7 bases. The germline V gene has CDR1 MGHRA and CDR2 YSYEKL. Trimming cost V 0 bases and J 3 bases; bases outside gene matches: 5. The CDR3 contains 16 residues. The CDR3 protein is CASSQELGQLYNEQFF. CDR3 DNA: TGCGCCAGCAGCCAAGAACTGGGACAGCTCTACAATGAGCAGTTCTTC.

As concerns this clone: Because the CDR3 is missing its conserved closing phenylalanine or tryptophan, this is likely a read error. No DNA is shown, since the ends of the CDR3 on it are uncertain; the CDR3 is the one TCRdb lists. Here the CDR3 reads CASSSTPTGS. The rearrangement joins TRBV7-9 to TRBJ1-1; the table's TRBD1 call for D was not verified on the DNA. In germline, CDR1 is SEHNR, CDR2 FQNEAQ (reference sequence). The CDR3 comprises 10 residues, both ends counted.